This record covers a single TCR beta chain. This sample is drawn from a study of control samples from healthy donors and cancer patients. The data were produced by immunoSEQ multiplex PCR, yet TCRdb's version contains in-frame clones alone and is incomplete. The sample records 150,000 to 200,000 clones, about 90% being singletons. The ends were cut back, 0 bases at V and 5 bases at J, with 13 bases in the middle. The germline V gene has CDR1 MGHRA and CDR2 YSYEKL. The CDR3 is 15 amino acids. This chain links TRBV4-1 with TRBJ1-1; D not resolved. This TCR was sampled from a young man in good health. The sequenced material came from blood. The CDR3 here is CASSQDWVRRTEAFF. CDR3 DNA: TGCGCCAGCAGCCAAGATTGGGTGCGGAGAACTGAAGCTTTCTTT.